This entry describes one T cell receptor (beta chain). This sample was included in a study of blood T cell repertoires in COVID-19. Recovery among Cohort 3 donors was established by two negative PCRs, clearance, or symptom resolution. With V trimmed by 1 base and J by 15 bases, 7 bases remained unmatched. The CDR3 totals 14 residues. Germline-derived CDR1 and CDR2 are SEHNR and FQNEAQ (reference sequence). The repertoire was sequenced with immunoSEQ multiplex PCR; TCRdb's copy has only in-frame clones and lacks some. The profile shows about 160,000 clones, roughly 80% of them singletons. Sequencing input: PBMCs or T cells enriched from blood (not recorded which). The V gene is TRBV7-9, the J gene TRBJ2-1, with 12 bases that match TRBD2. This sequence was found in a woman between 45 and 60 years old who had recovered from COVID-19. As DNA, the CDR3 is TGTGCCAGCAGCTTAGGGCTAGCGGGAGGGCCAGGGTTCTTC. Its translation: CASSLGLAGGPGFF. Full variable domain (remainder filled in from reference TRBV7-9 and TRBJ2-1): DTGVSQNPRHKITKRGQNVTFRCDPISEHNRLYWYRQTLGQGPEFLTYFQNEAQLEKSRLLSDRFSAERPKGSFSTLEIQRTEQGDSAMYLCASSLGLAGGPGFFGPGTRLTVL.